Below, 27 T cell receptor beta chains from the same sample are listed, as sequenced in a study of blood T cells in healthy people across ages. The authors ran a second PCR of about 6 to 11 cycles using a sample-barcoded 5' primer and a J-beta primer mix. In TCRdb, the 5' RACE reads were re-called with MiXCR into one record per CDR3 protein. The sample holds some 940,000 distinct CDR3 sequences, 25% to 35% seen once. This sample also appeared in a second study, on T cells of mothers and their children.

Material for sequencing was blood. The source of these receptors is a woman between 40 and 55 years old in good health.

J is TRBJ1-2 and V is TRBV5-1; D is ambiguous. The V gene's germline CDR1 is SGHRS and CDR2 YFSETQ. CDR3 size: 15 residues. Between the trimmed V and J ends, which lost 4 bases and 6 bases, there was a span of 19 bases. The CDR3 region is CASSLQSGSGDGYTF. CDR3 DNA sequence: TGCGCCAGCAGCCTACAATCGGGGAGTGGCGATGGCTACACCTTC.

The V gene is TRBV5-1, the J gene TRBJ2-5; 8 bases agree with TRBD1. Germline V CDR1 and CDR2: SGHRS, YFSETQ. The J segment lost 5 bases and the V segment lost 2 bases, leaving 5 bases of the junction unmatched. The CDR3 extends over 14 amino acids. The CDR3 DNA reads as TGCGCCAGCAGCTTCGACAGGGGCGTGGAGACCCAGTACTTC. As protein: CASSFDRGVETQYF.

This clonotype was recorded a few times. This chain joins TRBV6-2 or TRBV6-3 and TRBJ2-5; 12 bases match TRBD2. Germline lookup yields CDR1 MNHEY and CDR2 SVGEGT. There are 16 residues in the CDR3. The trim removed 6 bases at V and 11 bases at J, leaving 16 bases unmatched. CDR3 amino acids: CASSLLRTSGEYAQYF. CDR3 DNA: TGTGCCAGCAGCCTCTTACGGACTAGCGGGGAATATGCGCAGTACTTC.

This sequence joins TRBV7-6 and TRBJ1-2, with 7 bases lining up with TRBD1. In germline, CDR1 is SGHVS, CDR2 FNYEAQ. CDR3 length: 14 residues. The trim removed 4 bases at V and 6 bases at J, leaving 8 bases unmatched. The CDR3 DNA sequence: TGTGCCAGCAGCTCCCAACAGGGGCCGGATGGCTACACCTTC. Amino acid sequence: CASSSQQGPDGYTF. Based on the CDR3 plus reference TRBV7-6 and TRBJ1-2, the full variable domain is GAGVSQSPRYKVTKRGQDVALRCDPISGHVSLYWYRQALGQGPEFLTYFNYEAQQDKSGLPNDRFSAERPEGSISTLTIQRTEQRDSAMYRCASSSQQGPDGYTFGSGTRLTVV.

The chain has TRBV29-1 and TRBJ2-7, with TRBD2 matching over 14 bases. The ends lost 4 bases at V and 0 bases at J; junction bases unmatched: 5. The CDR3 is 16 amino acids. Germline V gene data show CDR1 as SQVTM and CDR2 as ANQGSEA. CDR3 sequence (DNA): TGCAGCGTTGTCGGGACTAGCGGGGGTATCTCCTACGAGCAGTACTTC. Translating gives CSVVGTSGGISYEQYF.

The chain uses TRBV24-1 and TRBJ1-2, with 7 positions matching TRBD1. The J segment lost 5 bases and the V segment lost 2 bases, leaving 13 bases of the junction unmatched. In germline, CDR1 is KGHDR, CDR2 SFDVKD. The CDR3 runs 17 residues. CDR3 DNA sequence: TGTGCCACCAGTGATTCGAGGCGACAGGGAGTGACTTATGGCTACACCTTC. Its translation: CATSDSRRQGVTYGYTF.

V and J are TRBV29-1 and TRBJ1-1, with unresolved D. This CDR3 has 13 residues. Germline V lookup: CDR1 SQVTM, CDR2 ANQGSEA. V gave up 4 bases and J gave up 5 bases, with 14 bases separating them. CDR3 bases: TGCAGCGTTGCGGGCGGAGCGGGTACTGAAGCTTTCTTT. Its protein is CSVAGGAGTEAFF.

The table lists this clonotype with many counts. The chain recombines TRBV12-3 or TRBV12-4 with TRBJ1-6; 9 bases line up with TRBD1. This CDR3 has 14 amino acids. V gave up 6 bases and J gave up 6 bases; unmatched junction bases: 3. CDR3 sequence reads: CASRPGQGNSPLHF. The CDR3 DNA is TGTGCCAGCAGACCGGGACAGGGTAATTCACCCCTCCACTTT.

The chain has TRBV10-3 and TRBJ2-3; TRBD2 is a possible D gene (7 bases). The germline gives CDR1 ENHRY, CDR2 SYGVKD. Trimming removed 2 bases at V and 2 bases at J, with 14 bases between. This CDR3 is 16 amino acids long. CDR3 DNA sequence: TGTGCCATCAGTGAGGGGGGGGGGCTGCTCACAGATACGCAGTATTTT. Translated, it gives CAISEGGGLLTDTQYF.

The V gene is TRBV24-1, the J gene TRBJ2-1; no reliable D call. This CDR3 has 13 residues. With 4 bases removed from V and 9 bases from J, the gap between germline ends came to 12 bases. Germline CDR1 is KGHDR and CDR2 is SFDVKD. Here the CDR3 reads CATSDHVSGEQFF. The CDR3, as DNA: TGTGCCACCAGTGACCATGTTTCGGGTGAGCAGTTCTTC.

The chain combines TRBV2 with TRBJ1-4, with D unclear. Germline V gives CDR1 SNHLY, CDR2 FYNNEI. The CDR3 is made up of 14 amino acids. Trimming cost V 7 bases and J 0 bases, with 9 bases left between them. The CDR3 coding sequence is TGTGCCAGCAAGTGGTCAGCAACTAATGAAAAACTGTTTTTT. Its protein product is CASKWSATNEKLFF.

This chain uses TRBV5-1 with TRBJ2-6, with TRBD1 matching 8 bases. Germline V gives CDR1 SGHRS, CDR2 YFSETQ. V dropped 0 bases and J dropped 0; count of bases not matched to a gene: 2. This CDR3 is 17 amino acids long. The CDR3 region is CASSLGTGPSGANVLTF. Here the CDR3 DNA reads TGCGCCAGCAGCTTGGGGACAGGGCCCTCTGGGGCCAACGTCCTGACTTTC.

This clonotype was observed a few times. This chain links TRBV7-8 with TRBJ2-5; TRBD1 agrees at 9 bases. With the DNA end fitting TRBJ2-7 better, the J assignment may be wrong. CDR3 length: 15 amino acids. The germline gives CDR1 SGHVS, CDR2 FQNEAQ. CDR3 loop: CASSLAGGTGLEQYF. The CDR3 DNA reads TGTGCCAGCAGCTTAGCAGGGGGGACAGGGCTCGAGCAGTACTTC.

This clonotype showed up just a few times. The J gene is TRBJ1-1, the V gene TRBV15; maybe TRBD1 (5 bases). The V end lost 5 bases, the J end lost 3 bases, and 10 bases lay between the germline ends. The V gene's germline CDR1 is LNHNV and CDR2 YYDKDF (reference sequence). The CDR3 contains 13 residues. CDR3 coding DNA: TGTGCCACCAGCCTACGGGGGGACACTGAAGCTTTCTTT. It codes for CATSLRGDTEAFF.

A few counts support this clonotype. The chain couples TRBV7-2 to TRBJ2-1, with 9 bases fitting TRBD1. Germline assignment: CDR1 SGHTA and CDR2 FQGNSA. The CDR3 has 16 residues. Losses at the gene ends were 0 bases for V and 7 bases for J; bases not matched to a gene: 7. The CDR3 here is CASSLALGQGWNEQFF. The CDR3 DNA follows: TGTGCCAGCAGCTTAGCCTTAGGACAGGGGTGGAATGAGCAGTTCTTC. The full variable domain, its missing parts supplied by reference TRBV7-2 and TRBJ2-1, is GAGVSQSPSNKVTEKGKDVELRCDPISGHTALYWYRQSLGQGLEFLIYFQGNSAPDKSGLPSDRFSAERTGGSVSTLTIQRTQQEDSAVYLCASSLALGQGWNEQFFGPGTRLTVL.

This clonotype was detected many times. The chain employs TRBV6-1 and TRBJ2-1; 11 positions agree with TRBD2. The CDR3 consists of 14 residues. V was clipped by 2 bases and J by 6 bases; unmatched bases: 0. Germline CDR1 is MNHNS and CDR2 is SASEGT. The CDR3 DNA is TGTGCCAGCAGTGAACTAGCGGGGGGCAATGAGCAGTTCTTC. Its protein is CASSELAGGNEQFF.

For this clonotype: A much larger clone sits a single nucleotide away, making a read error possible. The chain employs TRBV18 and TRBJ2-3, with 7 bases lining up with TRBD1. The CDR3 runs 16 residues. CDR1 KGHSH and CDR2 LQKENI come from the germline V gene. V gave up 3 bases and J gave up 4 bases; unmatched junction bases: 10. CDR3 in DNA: TGTGCCAGCTCACCTTGGGACAGAAGTAGCGCAGATACGCAGTATTTT. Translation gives CASSPWDRSSADTQYF.

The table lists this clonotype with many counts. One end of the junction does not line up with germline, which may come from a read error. The CDR3 loop reads CGGGDSRYNEQFF. CDR3 coding DNA: TGTGGCGGGGGGGACAGTCGCTACAATGAGCAGTTCTTC. The chain has TRBV29-1 and TRBJ2-1, with TRBD2 matching 9 bases. This CDR3 has 13 amino acids. Germline assignment: CDR1 SQVTM and CDR2 ANQGSEA.

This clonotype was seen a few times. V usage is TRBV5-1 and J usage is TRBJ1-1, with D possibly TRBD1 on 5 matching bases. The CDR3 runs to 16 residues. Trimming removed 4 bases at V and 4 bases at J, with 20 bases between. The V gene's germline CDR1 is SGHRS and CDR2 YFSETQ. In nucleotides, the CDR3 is TGCGCCAGCAGCCGTACGGACGGGGCCGGGGTCACTGAAGCTTTCTTT. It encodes CASSRTDGAGVTEAFF. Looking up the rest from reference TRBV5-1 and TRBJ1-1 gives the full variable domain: KAGVTQTPRYLIKTRGQQVTLSCSPISGHRSVSWYQQTPGQGLQFLFEYFSETQRNKGNFPGRFSGRQFSNSRSEMNVSTLELGDSALYLCASSRTDGAGVTEAFFGQGTRLTVV.

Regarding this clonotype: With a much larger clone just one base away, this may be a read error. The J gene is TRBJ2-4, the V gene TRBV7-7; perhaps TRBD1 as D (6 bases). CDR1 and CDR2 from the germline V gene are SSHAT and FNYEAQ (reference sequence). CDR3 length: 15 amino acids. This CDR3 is CASSLMDRPYNEQYF. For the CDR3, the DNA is TGTGCTAGCAGCCTCATGGACAGACCCTACAATGAGCAGTACTTC.

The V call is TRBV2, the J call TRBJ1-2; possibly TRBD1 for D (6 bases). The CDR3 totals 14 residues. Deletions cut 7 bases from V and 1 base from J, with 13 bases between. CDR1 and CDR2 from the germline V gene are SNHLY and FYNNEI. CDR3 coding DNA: TGTGCCAGCATCGGGGGCAGGGGTAACTATGGCTACACCTTC. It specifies CASIGGRGNYGYTF. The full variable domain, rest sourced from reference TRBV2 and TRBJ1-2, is EPEVTQTPSHQVTQMGQEVILRCVPISNHLYFYWYRQILGQKVEFLVSFYNNEISEKSEIFDDQFSVERPDGSNFTLKIRSTKLEDSAMYFCASIGGRGNYGYTFGSGTRLTVV.

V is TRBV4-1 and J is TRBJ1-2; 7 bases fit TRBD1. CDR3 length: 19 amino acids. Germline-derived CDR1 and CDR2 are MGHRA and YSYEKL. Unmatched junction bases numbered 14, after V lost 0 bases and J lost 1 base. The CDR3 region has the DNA TGCGCCAGCAGCCAAGATCCTCGGCAGGGGGAGAATTTTAACTATGGCTACACCTTC. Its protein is CASSQDPRQGENFNYGYTF.

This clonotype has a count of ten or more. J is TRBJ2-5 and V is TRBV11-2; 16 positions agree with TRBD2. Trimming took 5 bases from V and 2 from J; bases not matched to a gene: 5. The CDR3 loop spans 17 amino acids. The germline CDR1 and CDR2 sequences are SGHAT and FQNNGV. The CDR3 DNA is TGTGCCAGCAGCAAGGGGACTAGCGGGGGGGAACAAGAGACCCAGTACTTC. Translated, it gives CASSKGTSGGEQETQYF.

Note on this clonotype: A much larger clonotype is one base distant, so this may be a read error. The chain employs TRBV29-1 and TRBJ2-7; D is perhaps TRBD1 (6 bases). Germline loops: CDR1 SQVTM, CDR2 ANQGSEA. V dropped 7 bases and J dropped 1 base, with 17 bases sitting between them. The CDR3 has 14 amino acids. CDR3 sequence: CSGSQGMHSYEQYF. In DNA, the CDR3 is TGCAGCGGATCACAGGGCATGCATTCCTACGAGCAGTACTTC.

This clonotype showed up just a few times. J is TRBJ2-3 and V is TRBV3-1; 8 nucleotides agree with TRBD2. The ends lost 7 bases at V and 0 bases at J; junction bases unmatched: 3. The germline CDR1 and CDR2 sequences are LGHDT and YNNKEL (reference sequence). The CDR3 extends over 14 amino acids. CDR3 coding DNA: TGTGCCAGCAAAACGGGAGGGAGCACAGATACGCAGTATTTT. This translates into CASKTGGSTDTQYF.

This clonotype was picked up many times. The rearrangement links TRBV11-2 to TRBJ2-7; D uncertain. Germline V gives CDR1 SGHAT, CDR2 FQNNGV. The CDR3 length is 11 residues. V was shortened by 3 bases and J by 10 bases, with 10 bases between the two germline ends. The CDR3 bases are TGTGCCAGCAGCTTTGGTCCCTTACAGTACTTC. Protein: CASSFGPLQYF.

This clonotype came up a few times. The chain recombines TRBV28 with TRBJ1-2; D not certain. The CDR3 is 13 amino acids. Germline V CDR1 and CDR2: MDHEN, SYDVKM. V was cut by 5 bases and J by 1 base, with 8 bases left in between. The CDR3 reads CASSPQRNYGYTF. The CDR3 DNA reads TGTGCCAGCAGTCCCCAGCGTAACTATGGCTACACCTTC.